This T cell receptor beta chain was observed in a study of blood T cell repertoires in COVID-19. Study summary: Acute and convalescent COVID-19 samples came from the United States, Italy and Spain. PBMCs, B-cell-depleted T cells, or T cells were the source of the cDNA or gDNA that made up the material.

J gave up 5 bases and V 1 base, and 5 bases lay outside the gene matches. The CDR3 totals 18 residues. Germline V gene data show CDR1 as LNHNV and CDR2 as YYDKDF (reference sequence). TCRdb's copy holds only in-frame clones and misses some; the assay was immunoSEQ multiplex PCR. This table has fewer than 150,000 clones, around 90% appearing once. The V gene is TRBV15, the J gene TRBJ2-2, with 15 bases fitting TRBD2. This receptor was obtained from a human donor in a cohort sampled during active COVID-19. Sample: peripheral blood. As DNA, the CDR3 is TGTGCCACCAGCAGAGGGGGACTAGCGGGAGGTAGGACCGGGGAGCTGTTTTTT. Translating it yields CATSRGGLAGGRTGELFF.